The clone carrying this T cell receptor beta chain was found once. Germline V lookup: CDR1 LGHNA, CDR2 YSLEER. J lost 2 bases, V lost 1 base, and 5 bases had no gene match. The CDR3 consists of 18 residues. This record comes from a study of blood T cell repertoires in COVID-19. Across the whole study: From the United States, Italy and Spain came samples of acute and convalescent COVID-19. PBMCs, B-cell-depleted T cells, or T cells provided the cDNA or gDNA that made up the material.

Study processing details: Reference gene primer amplification gave estimated nucleated cell counts. Assay: immunoSEQ multiplex PCR; the TCRdb copy retains only in-frame clones and omits some. From that table come the V and J calls and clone size; the DNA was used to work out D and trimming. This table holds 160,000 or so clones, about 90% found once. The clonotype originates from a man in his sixties with acute or convalescent COVID-19. The chain uses TRBV4-3 and TRBJ2-7; 16 nucleotides match TRBD2. The sample comprised peripheral blood. For the CDR3, the DNA is TGCGCCAGCAGCCAAGCGGCTGGGACTAGCGGGGGGGCCTACGAGCAGTACTTC. This gives the protein CASSQAAGTSGGAYEQYF.